This T cell receptor beta chain stems from a study of vaccination effects on CD4 cells after COVID-19. Before sequencing, viral peptide pools were used by the ViraFEST assay to expand antigen-specific CD4+ T cells. Following a roughly ten-day culture, CD4+ T cells were purified. Vaccine recipients lacked prior SARS-CoV-2 infection and had negative nucleocapsid antibodies. Days 3 and 7 saw half the medium replaced with IL-2 medium. The J segment lost 3 bases and the V segment lost 4 bases, leaving 4 bases of the junction unmatched. Looked up from germline, CDR1 is SGHNT and CDR2 is YYREEE (reference sequence). The CDR3 sequence is 14 residues long. Findings and caveats of the study: Only 1 of 255 vaccine-induced clones from healthy vaccinees cross-reacted with common cold coronaviruses. Vaccine- and infection-induced clones showed marked clonal contraction late following vaccination.

Notes on this clone: The antigen is not known.

Method: immunoSEQ multiplex PCR; TCRdb's copy keeps in-frame clones and lacks some. The sample contains approximately 25,000 clones, approximately 70% of which appear only once. The TCR sequence derives from a human donor who received a COVID-19 vaccine. V is TRBV5-4 and J is TRBJ2-5; 9 nucleotides agree with TRBD2. The sequenced sample was CD4+ T cells from PBMCs cultured with HCoV-NL63 spike peptides, obtained before COVID-19 vaccination. The CDR3 loop is CASSEGTSKETQYF. The CDR3, as DNA: TGTGCCAGCAGCGAAGGGACTAGCAAAGAGACCCAGTACTTC.